The rows below give T cell receptor beta chains drawn from one sample of a study of blood T cells in healthy people across ages. TCRdb re-called the 5' RACE reads through MiXCR, storing one row per CDR3 protein. In the table there are some 1.4 million distinct CDR3 sequences, 42% of which are singletons. Sequenced input: blood. These TCRs come from a woman under 30 in good health. Both conserved end residues are part of each CDR3. Fields, in order: J gene, CDR3 length, clone size, V gene, D gene, CDR3 DNA, CDR3 protein. The D gene is left open where the match is weak. Size is omitted from some rows. Given values are once, few, many or a class for expanded clones.

>TRBJ1-1|14|.|TRBV4-1|.
TGCGCCAGCAGCCAAGAGCCCGGGAACACTGAAGCTTTCTTT
CASSQEPGNTEAFF
>TRBJ2-7|14|.|TRBV20-1|TRBD2
TGCAGTGCTAGAAGGCTAGCGGAGATACACGAGCAGTACTTC
CSARRLAEIHEQYF
>TRBJ2-1|12|few|TRBV20-1|.
TGCAGTTATGGGAGGCGGACGGATGAGCAGTTCTTC
CSYGRRTDEQFF
>TRBJ1-5|17|.|TRBV20-1|TRBD1
TGCAGTGCCCCCGTAGCCGGACAGGGTTTTTCCAATCAGCCCCAGCATTTT
CSAPVAGQGFSNQPQHF
>TRBJ2-3|12|few|TRBV12-3/TRBV12-4|.
TGTGCCAGCCACTACAACACAGATACGCAGTATTTT
CASHYNTDTQYF
>TRBJ2-7|14|.|TRBV20-1|.
TGCAGTGGTAAAGGGGGGGCAGGTCGCTACGAGCAGTACTTC
CSGKGGAGRYEQYF
>TRBJ2-1|15|few|TRBV11-1|TRBD2
TGTGCCAGCAGCGACCGACGGGGGGACTACAATGAGCAGTTCTTC
CASSDRRGDYNEQFF
>TRBJ2-2|17|.|TRBV3-1|TRBD2
TGTGCCAGCAGCCAAGAGCTAGCGGGGGGGAGTGCCGGGGAGCTGTTTTTT
CASSQELAGGSAGELFF
>TRBJ2-1|18|.|TRBV3-1|TRBD2
TGTGCCAGCAGCCAAGAATTAAATCGCCGGACTAGCATCCATGAGCAGTTCTTC
CASSQELNRRTSIHEQFF
>TRBJ2-1|16|.|TRBV27|TRBD1
TGTGCCAGCAGTTTAACAGGGGTTAGCTCCTACAATGAGCAGTTCTTC
CASSLTGVSSYNEQFF
>TRBJ1-6|14|.|TRBV6-5|TRBD1
TGTGCCAGCAGTTCCCAGGGGGTTCCCTCACCTCTCCACTTT
CASSSQGVPSPLHF
>TRBJ2-1|15|few|TRBV6-5|TRBD2
TGTGCCAGCAGTTTTTTAAGCGGGGGGAAGGGTGAGCAGTTCTTC
CASSFLSGGKGEQFF
>TRBJ2-2|15|.|TRBV10-2|TRBD2
TGCGCCAGCAGGGGGACTAGCGGGACCACCGGGGAGCTGTTTTTT
CASRGTSGTTGELFF
>TRBJ2-7|15|.|TRBV5-1|TRBD1
TGCGCCAGCAGCTTGGATGGGACAGGGACCTACGAGCAGTACTTC
CASSLDGTGTYEQYF
>TRBJ2-7|15|few|TRBV27|.
TGTGCCAGCAGTCGGTGGGAGAGTGGCCCCTACGAGCAGTACTTC
CASSRWESGPYEQYF
>TRBJ1-2|13|once|TRBV24-1|.
TGTGCCACCAGTGGCCTAGGTGCGGCGGGCTACACCTTC
CATSGLGAAGYTF